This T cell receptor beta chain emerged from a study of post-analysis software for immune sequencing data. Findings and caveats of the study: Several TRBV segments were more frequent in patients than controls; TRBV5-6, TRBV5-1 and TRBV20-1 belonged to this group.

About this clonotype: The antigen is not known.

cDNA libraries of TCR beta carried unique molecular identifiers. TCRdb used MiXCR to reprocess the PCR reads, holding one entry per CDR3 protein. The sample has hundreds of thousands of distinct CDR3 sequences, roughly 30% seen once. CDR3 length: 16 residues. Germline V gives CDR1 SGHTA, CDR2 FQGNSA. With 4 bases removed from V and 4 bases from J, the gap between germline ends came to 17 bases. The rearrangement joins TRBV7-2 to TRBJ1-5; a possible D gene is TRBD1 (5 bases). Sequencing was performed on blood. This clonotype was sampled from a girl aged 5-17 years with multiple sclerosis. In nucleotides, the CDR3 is TGTGCCAGCAGCTCAAGGACCGCCGGGGGGAATCAGCCCCAGCATTTT. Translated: CASSSRTAGGNQPQHF.